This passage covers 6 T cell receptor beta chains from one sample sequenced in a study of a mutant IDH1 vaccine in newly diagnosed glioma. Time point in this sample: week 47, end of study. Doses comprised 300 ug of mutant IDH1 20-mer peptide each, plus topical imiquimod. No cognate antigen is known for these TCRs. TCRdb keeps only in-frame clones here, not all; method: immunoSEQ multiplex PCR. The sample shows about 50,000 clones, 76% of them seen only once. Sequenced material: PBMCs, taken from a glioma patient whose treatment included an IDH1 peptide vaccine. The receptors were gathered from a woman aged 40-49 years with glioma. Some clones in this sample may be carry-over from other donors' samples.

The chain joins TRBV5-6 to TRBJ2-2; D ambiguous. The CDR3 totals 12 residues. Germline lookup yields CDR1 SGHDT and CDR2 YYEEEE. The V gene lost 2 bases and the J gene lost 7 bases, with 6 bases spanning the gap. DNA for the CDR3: TGTGCCAGCAGCTTTTACGTCGGGGAGCTGTTTTTT. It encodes CASSFYVGELFF.

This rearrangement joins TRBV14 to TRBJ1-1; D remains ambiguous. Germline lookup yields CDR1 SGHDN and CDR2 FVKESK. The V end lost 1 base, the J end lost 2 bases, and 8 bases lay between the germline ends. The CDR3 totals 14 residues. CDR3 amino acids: CASSQVWTNTEAFF. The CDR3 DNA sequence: TGTGCCAGCAGCCAAGTCTGGACTAACACTGAAGCTTTCTTT.

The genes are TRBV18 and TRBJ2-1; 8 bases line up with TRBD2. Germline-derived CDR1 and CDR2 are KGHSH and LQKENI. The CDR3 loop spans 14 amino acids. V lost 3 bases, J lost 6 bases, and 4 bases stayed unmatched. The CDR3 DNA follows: TGTGCCAGCTCACCCCGGGGGGGCCTCAATGAGCAGTTCTTC. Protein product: CASSPRGGLNEQFF.

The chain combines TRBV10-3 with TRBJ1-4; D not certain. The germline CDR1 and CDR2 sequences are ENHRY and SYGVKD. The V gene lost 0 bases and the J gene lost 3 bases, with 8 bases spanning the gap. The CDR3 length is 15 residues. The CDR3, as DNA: TGTGCCATCAGTGAGTCCCCTAGAGCTAATGAAAAACTGTTTTTT. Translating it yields CAISESPRANEKLFF.

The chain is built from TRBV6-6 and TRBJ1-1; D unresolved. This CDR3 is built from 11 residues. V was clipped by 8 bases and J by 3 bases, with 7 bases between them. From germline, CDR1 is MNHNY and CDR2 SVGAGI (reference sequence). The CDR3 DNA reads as TGTGCCAGCGCTAGGGACACTGAAGCTTTCTTT. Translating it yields CASARDTEAFF.

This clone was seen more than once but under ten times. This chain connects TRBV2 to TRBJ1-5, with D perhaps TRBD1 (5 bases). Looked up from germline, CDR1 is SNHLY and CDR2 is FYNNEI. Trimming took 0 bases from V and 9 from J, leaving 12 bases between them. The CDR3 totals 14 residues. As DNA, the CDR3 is TGTGCCAGCAGTGAAGCGCAGGGTATCCTGCCCCAGCATTTT. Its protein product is CASSEAQGILPQHF.